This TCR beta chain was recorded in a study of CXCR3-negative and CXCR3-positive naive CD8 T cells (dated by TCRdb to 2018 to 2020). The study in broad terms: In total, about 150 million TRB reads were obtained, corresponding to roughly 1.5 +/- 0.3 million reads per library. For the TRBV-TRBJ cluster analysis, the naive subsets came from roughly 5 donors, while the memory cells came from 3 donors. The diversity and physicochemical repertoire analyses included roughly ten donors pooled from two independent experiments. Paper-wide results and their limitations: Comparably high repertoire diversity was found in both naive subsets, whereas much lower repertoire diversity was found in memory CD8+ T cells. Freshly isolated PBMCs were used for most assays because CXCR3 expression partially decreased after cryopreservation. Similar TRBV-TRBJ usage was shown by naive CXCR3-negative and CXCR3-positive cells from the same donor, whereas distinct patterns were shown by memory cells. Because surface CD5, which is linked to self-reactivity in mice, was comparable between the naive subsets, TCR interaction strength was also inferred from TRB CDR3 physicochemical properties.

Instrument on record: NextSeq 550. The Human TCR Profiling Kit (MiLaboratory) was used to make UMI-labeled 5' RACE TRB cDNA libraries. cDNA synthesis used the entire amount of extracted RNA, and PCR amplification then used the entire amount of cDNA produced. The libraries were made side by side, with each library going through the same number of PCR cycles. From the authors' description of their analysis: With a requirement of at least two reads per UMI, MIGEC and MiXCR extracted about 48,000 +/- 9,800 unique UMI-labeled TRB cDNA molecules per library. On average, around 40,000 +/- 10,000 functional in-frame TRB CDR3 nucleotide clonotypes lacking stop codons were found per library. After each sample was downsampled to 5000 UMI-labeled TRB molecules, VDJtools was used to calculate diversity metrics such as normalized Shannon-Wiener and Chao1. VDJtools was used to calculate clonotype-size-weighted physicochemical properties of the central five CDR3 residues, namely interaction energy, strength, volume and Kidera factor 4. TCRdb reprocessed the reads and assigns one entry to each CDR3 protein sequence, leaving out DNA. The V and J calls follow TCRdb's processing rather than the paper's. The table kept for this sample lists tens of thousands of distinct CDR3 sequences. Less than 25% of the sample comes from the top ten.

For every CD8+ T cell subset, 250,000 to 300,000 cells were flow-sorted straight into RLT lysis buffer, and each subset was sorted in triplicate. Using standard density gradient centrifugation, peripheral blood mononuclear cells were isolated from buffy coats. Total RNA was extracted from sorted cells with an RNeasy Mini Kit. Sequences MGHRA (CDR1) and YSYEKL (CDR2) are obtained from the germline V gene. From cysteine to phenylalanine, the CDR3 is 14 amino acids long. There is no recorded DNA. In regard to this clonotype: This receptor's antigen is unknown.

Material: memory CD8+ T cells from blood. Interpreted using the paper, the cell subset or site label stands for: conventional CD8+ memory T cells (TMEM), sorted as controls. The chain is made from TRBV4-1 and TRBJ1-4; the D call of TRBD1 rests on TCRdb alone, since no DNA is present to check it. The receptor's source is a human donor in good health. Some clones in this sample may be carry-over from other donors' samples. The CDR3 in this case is CASRRTAVNEKLFF.